The 30 T cell receptor beta chains below come from one sample, sequenced in a study of blood T cell repertoires in COVID-19. Assay: immunoSEQ multiplex PCR; the TCRdb copy retains only in-frame clones and omits some. The data show approximately 200,000 clones, with roughly 84% seen just once and roughly a tenth held by the top ten. The specimen sequenced was peripheral blood. These TCRs come from a woman of 80 years or more with COVID-19, enrolled during active disease.

In its sample, this clone was seen once. The chain joins TRBV7-2 to TRBJ2-3; TRBD2 agrees at 11 bases. This CDR3 has 14 amino acids. The V gene end was trimmed by 3 bases and the J gene end by 5 bases; junction bases not matched to a gene: 1. Germline lookup yields CDR1 SGHTA and CDR2 FQGNSA. CDR3 DNA: TGTGCCAGCAGCTTGACTAGCGGGAAAGATACGCAGTATTTT. Translated: CASSLTSGKDTQYF. Full variable domain (rest looked up from reference TRBV7-2 and TRBJ2-3): GAGVSQSPSNKVTEKGKDVELRCDPISGHTALYWYRQSLGQGLEFLIYFQGNSAPDKSGLPSDRFSAERTGGSVSTLTIQRTQQEDSAVYLCASSLTSGKDTQYFGPGTRLTVL.

The chain employs TRBV19 and TRBJ2-3; D perhaps matches TRBD2 (5 bases). Trimming stripped 10 bases from V and 2 bases from J, with 16 bases between. Germline lookup yields CDR1 LNHDA and CDR2 SQIVND (reference sequence). The CDR3 totals 14 residues. The DNA for the CDR3 is TGTGCCACCTCCGGGATCTCAATCACAGATACGCAGTATTTT. Its protein is CATSGISITDTQYF.

The chain couples TRBV4-1 to TRBJ1-1, with no clear D. CDR1 is MGHRA, CDR2 YSYEKL, per germline. This CDR3 is 16 amino acids long. Trimming took off 1 base at V and 0 bases at J, with 12 bases between the two ends. The CDR3 loop is CASSQGRGQVNTEAFF. For the CDR3, the DNA is TGCGCCAGCAGCCAAGGGCGCGGGCAGGTGAACACTGAAGCTTTCTTT.

The CDR3 coding sequence is TGTGCCAGCAGCTGGGGGGTACTGAACACTGAAGCTTTCTTT. As protein: CASSWGVLNTEAFF. The rearrangement links TRBV7-2 to TRBJ1-1, with a tentative D call TRBD1 (5 bases). The germline CDR1 and CDR2 sequences are SGHTA and FQGNSA. V lost 4 bases and J 0 bases, leaving 9 bases between the germline ends. The CDR3 runs 14 residues. The full variable domain, with the rest looked up from reference TRBV7-2 and TRBJ1-1, is GAGVSQSPSNKVTEKGKDVELRCDPISGHTALYWYRQSLGQGLEFLIYFQGNSAPDKSGLPSDRFSAERTGGSVSTLTIQRTQQEDSAVYLCASSWGVLNTEAFFGQGTRLTVV.

The V gene is TRBV11-2, the J gene TRBJ1-3; 7 nucleotides match TRBD1. The CDR3 runs 14 residues. V lost 4 bases and J lost 4; bases outside the gene matches: 4. The germline V gene encodes CDR1 SGHAT and CDR2 FQNNGV. The CDR3 is CASSSTGMGNTIYF. DNA for the CDR3: TGTGCCAGCAGCTCGACAGGGATGGGAAACACCATATATTTT.

The chain combines TRBV20-1 with TRBJ1-1; a weak D match, TRBD1 (5 bases). Germline assignment: CDR1 DFQATT and CDR2 SNEGSKA (reference sequence). This CDR3 is 13 amino acids long. Trimming took 3 bases from V and 4 from J, leaving 12 bases between them. The DNA of the CDR3 is TGCAGTGCTAGTCCCCGGGGGGGCACTGAAGCTTTCTTT. It yields the protein CSASPRGGTEAFF.

This chain connects TRBV18 to TRBJ2-1; D uncertain. Germline V gene data show CDR1 as KGHSH and CDR2 as LQKENI. V gave up 0 bases and J gave up 7 bases, with 7 bases separating them. The CDR3 runs 13 residues. CDR3 amino acids: CASSPPNGNEQFF. As DNA, the CDR3 is TGTGCCAGCTCACCACCGAACGGGAATGAGCAGTTCTTC.

A note on this clone: Other DNA sequences of this sample code for an identical CDR3. The rearrangement joins TRBV18 to TRBJ1-5; 10 bases align to TRBD1. The CDR3 consists of 16 residues. With V trimmed by 0 bases and J by 2 bases, 1 base remained unmatched. The V gene's germline CDR1 is KGHSH and CDR2 LQKENI. The CDR3 protein is CASSPPGTGGNQPQHF. As DNA, the CDR3 is TGTGCCAGCTCACCACCCGGGACAGGGGGCAATCAGCCCCAGCATTTT. The full variable domain, completed using reference TRBV18 and TRBJ1-5, is NAGVMQNPRHLVRRRGQEARLRCSPMKGHSHVYWYRQLPEEGLKFMVYLQKENIIDESGMPKERFSAEFPKEGPSILRIQQVVRGDSAAYFCASSPPGTGGNQPQHFGDGTRLSIL.

The chain couples TRBV6-4 to TRBJ2-5; 9 positions agree with TRBD2. V shed 3 bases and J 5 bases; nucleotides not matched to a gene: 7. The CDR3 covers 15 residues. CDR1 is MRHNA, CDR2 SNTAGT, per germline. CDR3 amino acids: CASSELAGRRETQYF. The CDR3 DNA is TGTGCCAGCAGTGAACTAGCGGGCCGAAGGGAGACCCAGTACTTC.

The J gene is TRBJ2-5, the V gene TRBV5-4; D is perhaps TRBD2 (6 bases). The CDR3 runs 16 residues. The germline CDR1 and CDR2 sequences are SGHNT and YYREEE (reference sequence). V was clipped by 0 bases and J by 8 bases, with 20 bases between them. The CDR3 protein is CASSLVLGTAVRTQYF. CDR3 nucleotides: TGTGCCAGCAGCTTGGTTTTGGGGACTGCCGTCCGTACCCAGTACTTC.

Of note for this clone: The sample holds other DNA sequences that translate to the same CDR3. The J gene is TRBJ1-3, the V gene TRBV7-2; weak D call: TRBD1 (6 bases). CDR3 length: 15 amino acids. Between the trimmed V and J ends, which lost 1 base and 0 bases, there was a span of 7 bases. CDR1 is SGHTA and CDR2 is FQGNSA in the germline V gene. CDR3 DNA: TGTGCCAGCAGCTTAGAGACAGGCTCTGGAAACACCATATATTTT. Protein product: CASSLETGSGNTIYF.

V is TRBV19 and J is TRBJ1-6, with 9 nucleotides matching TRBD1. CDR3 length equals 15 residues. In germline, CDR1 is LNHDA, CDR2 SQIVND (reference sequence). Unmatched junction bases numbered 11, after V lost 7 bases and J lost 10 bases. CDR3 protein: CASKPGQGIDSPLHF. In nucleotides, the CDR3 is TGTGCCAGTAAGCCGGGACAGGGAATAGACTCACCCCTCCACTTT.

The gene calls are TRBV10-2 and TRBJ2-2; possible D gene TRBD2, 5 bases. The germline CDR1 and CDR2 sequences are WSHSY and SAAADI. V was pared by 4 bases and J by 5 bases, with 17 bases between. This CDR3 has 16 amino acids. This CDR3 reads CASSVVRSRETGELFF. In DNA, the CDR3 is TGCGCCAGCAGTGTTGTAAGGTCGAGGGAGACCGGGGAGCTGTTTTTT.

The V and J genes are TRBV2 and TRBJ1-5; D is unclear. The germline V gene has CDR1 SNHLY and CDR2 FYNNEI. Trimming removed 5 bases from V and 8 bases from J, with 10 bases in between. This CDR3 has 12 residues. The CDR3 DNA is TGTGCCAGCAGTCTAGCCGGGGAGCCCCAGCATTTT. The encoded protein is CASSLAGEPQHF.

The J gene is TRBJ1-2, the V gene TRBV5-1; maybe TRBD1 (6 bases). CDR1 is SGHRS, CDR2 YFSETQ, per germline. This CDR3 region has 15 residues. Trimming left V 3 bases short and J 8 bases short, with 20 bases between. The chain's CDR3 is CASSYDAGATSGYTF. For the CDR3, the DNA is TGCGCCAGCAGCTATGACGCGGGGGCAACTTCAGGCTACACCTTC.

This clone was observed once. The chain carries TRBV27 and TRBJ2-5; D uncertain. CDR3 length: 12 amino acids. Looked up from germline, CDR1 is MNHEY and CDR2 is SMNVEV (reference sequence). Trimming cost V 7 bases and J 5 bases, with 11 bases left between them. The chain's CDR3 is CASKAERETQYF. The CDR3 DNA reads as TGTGCCAGCAAGGCGGAACGGGAGACCCAGTACTTC.

This rearrangement joins TRBV19 to TRBJ1-6; 7 bases match TRBD1. With V trimmed by 5 bases and J by 10 bases, 8 bases remained unmatched. This CDR3 has 14 amino acids. Looked up from germline, CDR1 is LNHDA and CDR2 is SQIVND (reference sequence). Here the CDR3 reads CASSSGQIGSPLHF. CDR3 bases: TGTGCCAGTAGTTCGGGACAGATCGGATCACCCCTCCACTTT.

This clone occurred a few times. Additional DNA sequences in this sample encode the identical CDR3. This sequence joins TRBV7-2 and TRBJ1-5, with TRBD1 matching 9 bases. Germline V lookup: CDR1 SGHTA, CDR2 FQGNSA. V shed 4 bases, J shed 5 bases, and the junction held 3 bases outside the gene matches. The CDR3 loop spans 14 amino acids. The CDR3 reads CASSSGQGDQPQHF. The CDR3 coding sequence is TGTGCCAGCAGCTCGGGACAGGGCGATCAGCCCCAGCATTTT. The complete variable domain, with remaining parts taken from reference TRBV7-2 and TRBJ1-5, reads GAGVSQSPSNKVTEKGKDVELRCDPISGHTALYWYRQSLGQGLEFLIYFQGNSAPDKSGLPSDRFSAERTGGSVSTLTIQRTQQEDSAVYLCASSSGQGDQPQHFGDGTRLSIL.

The rearrangement uses TRBV14 and TRBJ1-4; 8 bases are a match to TRBD1. Germline values: CDR1 SGHDN, CDR2 FVKESK. The CDR3 has 15 amino acids. V trimming: 0 bases; J trimming: 8 bases; junction bases outside the gene matches: 5. The chain's CDR3 is CASSQEPGGAEKLFF. CDR3 nucleotide sequence: TGTGCCAGCAGCCAAGAGCCAGGGGGCGCGGAAAAACTGTTTTTT. Looking up the rest from reference TRBV14 and TRBJ1-4 gives the full variable domain: EAGVTQFPSHSVIEKGQTVTLRCDPISGHDNLYWYRRVMGKEIKFLLHFVKESKQDESGMPNNRFLAERTGGTYSTLKVQPAELEDSGVYFCASSQEPGGAEKLFFGSGTQLSVL.

This clone was seen ten or more times. V is TRBV27 and J is TRBJ1-1, with TRBD1 matching 8 bases. Germline V gene sequence: CDR1 MNHEY, CDR2 SMNVEV (reference sequence). V lost 5 bases, J lost 3 bases, and 2 bases stayed unmatched. There are 13 residues in the CDR3. The CDR3: CASSLQGDTEAFF. The CDR3, as DNA: TGTGCCAGCAGTCTACAGGGGGACACTGAAGCTTTCTTT.

V and J are TRBV5-4 and TRBJ2-5; TRBD2 aligns across 13 bases. The germline gives CDR1 SGHNT, CDR2 YYREEE (reference sequence). Trimming cost V 4 bases and J 4 bases; bases outside gene matches: 7. The CDR3 covers 16 residues. CDR3 sequence (DNA): TGTGCCAGCAGCCGGGGACTAGCGGGGAATTCAGAGACCCAGTACTTC. Translating it yields CASSRGLAGNSETQYF.

The chain recombines TRBV5-1 with TRBJ2-5, with 8 bases that match TRBD2. The CDR3 sequence is 16 residues long. From germline, CDR1 is SGHRS and CDR2 YFSETQ. V shed 0 bases and J 1 base; nucleotides not matched to a gene: 5. The CDR3 protein is CASSLAGRGGQETQYF. CDR3 nucleotide sequence: TGCGCCAGCAGCTTGGCGGGTCGGGGGGGCCAAGAGACCCAGTACTTC.

The V call is TRBV7-2, the J call TRBJ1-5; tentatively, D is TRBD1 (6 bases). Germline V CDR1 and CDR2: SGHTA, FQGNSA. The CDR3 spans 14 residues. V lost 3 bases to trimming and J lost 6 bases, with 12 bases between them. The CDR3 is CASSLGRGSQPQHF. The DNA for the CDR3 is TGTGCCAGCAGCTTGGGGAGGGGGAGTCAGCCCCAGCATTTT. The full variable domain, completed using reference TRBV7-2 and TRBJ1-5, is GAGVSQSPSNKVTEKGKDVELRCDPISGHTALYWYRQSLGQGLEFLIYFQGNSAPDKSGLPSDRFSAERTGGSVSTLTIQRTQQEDSAVYLCASSLGRGSQPQHFGDGTRLSIL.

The V call is TRBV19, the J call TRBJ1-5; 9 bases are shared with TRBD1. The V gene end was trimmed by 9 bases and the J gene end by 5 bases; junction bases not matched to a gene: 5. The CDR3 loop spans 13 amino acids. CDR1 and CDR2 (germline): LNHDA, SQIVND (reference sequence). CDR3 loop: CASNGQGYQPQHF. CDR3 coding DNA: TGTGCCAGCAACGGACAGGGGTATCAGCCCCAGCATTTT.

This clone was detected only a few times. This sequence joins TRBV24-1 and TRBJ2-5, with TRBD2 identical over 13 bases. The CDR3 spans 16 residues. With 5 bases clipped from V and 0 bases from J, the junction kept 2 bases outside the gene matches. CDR1 KGHDR and CDR2 SFDVKD come from the germline V gene. The DNA of the CDR3 is TGTGCCACCAGTGGAGGACTAGCGGGGGACCAAGAGACCCAGTACTTC. Translating it yields CATSGGLAGDQETQYF.

The chain carries TRBV10-3 and TRBJ1-1, with D possibly matching TRBD1 (5 bases). V gave up 2 bases and J gave up 1 base, with 8 bases separating them. CDR3 length: 14 amino acids. The germline V gene encodes CDR1 ENHRY and CDR2 SYGVKD. DNA for the CDR3: TGTGCCATCAGTGAGAGGGGCGCGAACACTGAAGCTTTCTTT. Protein: CAISERGANTEAFF.

The chain employs TRBV7-9 and TRBJ1-1; D gene ambiguous. Germline V lookup: CDR1 SEHNR, CDR2 FQNEAQ (reference sequence). CDR3 length: 13 amino acids. Between the trimmed V and J ends, which lost 4 bases and 9 bases, there was a span of 15 bases. The CDR3 loop is CASSYGDEGKAFF. CDR3 bases: TGTGCCAGCAGCTACGGGGATGAGGGTAAAGCTTTCTTT.

The V and J genes are TRBV7-8 and TRBJ2-5, with D tentatively TRBD2 (6 bases). The CDR3 is 13 residues long. Between the trimmed V and J ends, which lost 5 bases and 3 bases, there was a span of 10 bases. Looked up from germline, CDR1 is SGHVS and CDR2 is FQNEAQ. The CDR3 reads CASSRSGKETQYF. In DNA form, the CDR3 reads TGTGCCAGCAGCCGTAGCGGTAAAGAGACCCAGTACTTC.

V gene TRBV5-1 combines with J gene TRBJ1-2, with 10 positions matching TRBD1. The CDR3 spans 12 residues. The germline gives CDR1 SGHRS, CDR2 YFSETQ. V lost 8 bases to trimming and J lost 8 bases; unmatched junction nucleotides: 6. CDR3 amino acids: CASRQGADGYTF. Here the CDR3 DNA reads TGCGCCAGTCGACAGGGGGCAGACGGCTACACCTTC.

V gene TRBV3-1 (or the pseudogene TRBV3-2) combines with J gene TRBJ2-5; 9 nucleotides agree with TRBD2. The junction had 8 bases not matched to a gene; V was cut back by 2 bases and J by 1 base. Germline CDR1 reads LGHDT; CDR2 reads YNNKEL (reference sequence). This CDR3 contains 17 residues. The CDR3 DNA reads as TGTGCCAGCAGCCAAAGGCGGGGGGGAACTCGCCAAGAGACCCAGTACTTC. It codes for CASSQRRGGTRQETQYF.